This TCR beta chain was recorded in a study of monozygotic twins with inflammatory bowel disease. Study results and caveats: Twins with IBD had fewer clonotypes in common with others than healthy twins, particularly during disease activity. The data did not back a single strong IBD-associated clonotype or signal.

This CDR3 comprises 13 residues. Per the germline V gene, CDR1 is LNHDA and CDR2 is SQIVND (reference sequence). Regarding this clonotype: Antigen specificity is unknown.

Researchers ran eight separate cDNA reactions for each sample. PCR of TCRalpha and TCRbeta cDNA was nested, with two rounds of roughly 16 and 10 cycles. From its re-call of the 5' RACE reads, TCRdb lists each CDR3 protein once, without DNA. This sample's table reports hundreds of thousands of distinct CDR3 sequences. The material sequenced was blood. The receptor's source is a human donor with ulcerative colitis or Crohn's disease, or a healthy co-twin of an affected twin (not recorded which). The chain has TRBV19 and TRBJ1-1. This chain's CDR3 is CASSTGINTEAFF.